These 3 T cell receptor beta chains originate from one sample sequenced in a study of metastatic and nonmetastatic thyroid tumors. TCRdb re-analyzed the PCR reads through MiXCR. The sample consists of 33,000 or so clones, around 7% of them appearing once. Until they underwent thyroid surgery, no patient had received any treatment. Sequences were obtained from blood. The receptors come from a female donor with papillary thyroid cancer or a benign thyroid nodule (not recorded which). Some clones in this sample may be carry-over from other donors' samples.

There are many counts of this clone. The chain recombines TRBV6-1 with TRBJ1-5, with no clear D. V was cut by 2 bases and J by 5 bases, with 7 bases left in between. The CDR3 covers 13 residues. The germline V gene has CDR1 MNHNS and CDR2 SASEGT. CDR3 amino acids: CASSERGHQPQHF. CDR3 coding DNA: TGTGCCAGCAGTGAACGAGGTCATCAGCCCCAGCATTTT.

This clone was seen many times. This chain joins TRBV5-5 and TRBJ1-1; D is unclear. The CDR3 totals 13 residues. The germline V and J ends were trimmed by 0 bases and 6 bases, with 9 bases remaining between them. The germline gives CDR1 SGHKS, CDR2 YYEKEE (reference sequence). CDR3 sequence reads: CASSLAREAEAFF. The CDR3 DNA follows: TGTGCCAGCAGCTTGGCACGGGAAGCTGAAGCTTTCTTT.

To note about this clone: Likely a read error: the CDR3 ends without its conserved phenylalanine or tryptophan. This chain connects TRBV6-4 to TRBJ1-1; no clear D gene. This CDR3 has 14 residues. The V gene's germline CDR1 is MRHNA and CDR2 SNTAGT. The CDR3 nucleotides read TGTGTCAGCAGTGACACTAACATGAACACTGAAGCTTTCCTT. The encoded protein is CVSSDTNMNTEAFL.